This entry lists 32 T cell receptor beta chains sequenced from one sample in a study of T cell responses to AZD1222 COVID-19 vaccine. Clones were sequenced by immunoSEQ multiplex PCR, and TCRdb holds only the in-frame ones, with some missing. The sample has around 140,000 clones; about 92% are singletons. Sample: peripheral blood, taken after recovery from COVID-19. The receptors were gathered from an adult who had recovered from COVID-19.

This chain links TRBV7-2 with TRBJ1-5; 11 bases agree with TRBD1. V trimming: 5 bases; J trimming: 0 bases; junction bases outside the gene matches: 6. Germline CDR1 reads SGHTA; CDR2 reads FQGNSA. The CDR3 consists of 17 residues. DNA for the CDR3: TGTGCCAGCAGCAAAGGGACAGGGGGTCCTAGCAATCAGCCCCAGCATTTT. This gives the protein CASSKGTGGPSNQPQHF.

The chain combines TRBV18 with TRBJ2-5, with no clear D. CDR3 length: 13 residues. From germline, CDR1 is KGHSH and CDR2 LQKENI. The V end lost 2 bases, the J end lost 6 bases, and 10 bases lay between the germline ends. The chain's CDR3 is CASSPSPPKTQYF. The CDR3 DNA is TGTGCCAGCTCACCAAGTCCACCGAAGACCCAGTACTTC.

The chain carries TRBV6-5 and TRBJ2-3; 11 bases align to TRBD2. The CDR3 has 15 amino acids. The germline V gene has CDR1 MNHEY and CDR2 SVGAGI. V was clipped by 5 bases and J by 1 base; unmatched bases: 2. The CDR3 loop reads CASSILAGGTDTQYF. CDR3 coding DNA: TGTGCCAGCAGTATACTAGCGGGAGGCACAGATACGCAGTATTTT.

The rearrangement joins TRBV15 to TRBJ1-4, with TRBD1 as a possible D gene (5 bases). The germline gives CDR1 LNHNV, CDR2 YYDKDF (reference sequence). V was pared by 5 bases and J by 5 bases, with 12 bases between. The CDR3 contains 14 residues. As DNA, the CDR3 is TGTGCCACCAGCCCCAGGGCAGGGAATGAAAAACTGTTTTTT. The encoded protein is CATSPRAGNEKLFF.

This chain connects TRBV5-1 to TRBJ2-1, with TRBD1 matching over 10 bases. V trimming: 4 bases; J trimming: 7 bases; junction bases outside the gene matches: 11. The CDR3 extends over 16 amino acids. Germline V gives CDR1 SGHRS, CDR2 YFSETQ. CDR3 in DNA: TGCGCCAGCAGCCGGGGGACAGGGGATAAGTGGAATGAGCAGTTCTTC. It specifies CASSRGTGDKWNEQFF.

The chain couples TRBV6-5 to TRBJ1-2; D is perhaps TRBD1 (6 bases). The CDR3 loop spans 15 amino acids. Trimming shortened V by 5 bases and J by 2 bases, and 15 bases separated the two germline ends. CDR1 is MNHEY, CDR2 SVGAGI, per germline. In DNA, the CDR3 is TGTGCCAGCAGTCCCCGAGGACAGAAGAACTATGGCTACACCTTC. This codes for CASSPRGQKNYGYTF.

The gene calls are TRBV4-1 and TRBJ1-1, with 7 bases identical to TRBD1. CDR3 size: 14 residues. V lost 4 bases and J lost 6; bases outside the gene matches: 8. Germline V lookup: CDR1 MGHRA, CDR2 YSYEKL. DNA of the CDR3: TGCGCCAGCAGCCCCGGGACAGTTCTCTCTGAAGCTTTCTTT. It encodes CASSPGTVLSEAFF.

The gene calls are TRBV20-1 and TRBJ1-1; TRBD1 might be the D (5 bases). The CDR3 is 15 amino acids. V was trimmed by 3 bases and J by 1 base, leaving 15 bases between them. Germline loops: CDR1 DFQATT, CDR2 SNEGSKA (reference sequence). The CDR3 here is CSASRGRGRNTEAFF. As DNA, the CDR3 is TGCAGTGCTAGTAGAGGGCGGGGCCGGAACACTGAAGCTTTCTTT.

This chain connects TRBV7-9 to TRBJ2-5; unclear D gene. Between the trimmed V and J ends, which lost 3 bases and 0 bases, there was a span of 8 bases. CDR1 SEHNR and CDR2 FQNEAQ come from the germline V gene (reference sequence). This CDR3 is 14 amino acids long. The CDR3 nucleotides read TGTGCCAGCAGCTTGACACCGTACCAAGAGACCCAGTACTTC. This translates into CASSLTPYQETQYF.

The gene calls are TRBV28 and TRBJ1-2; TRBD1 matches 8 bases. The CDR3 runs to 16 residues. Germline CDR1 MDHEN, CDR2 SYDVKM. The junction had 14 bases not matched to a gene; V was cut back by 6 bases and J by 5 bases. The CDR3, as DNA: TGTGCCAGCAGCCCAACCGGGACAGGACGATCATATGGCTACACCTTC. As protein: CASSPTGTGRSYGYTF.

The chain carries TRBV10-3 and TRBJ2-2; TRBD2 agrees at 12 bases. V shed 6 bases and J 7 bases; nucleotides not matched to a gene: 9. CDR3 length equals 16 residues. CDR1 and CDR2 (germline): ENHRY, SYGVKD. The CDR3 region has the DNA TGTGCCATCAGCGCCGCGGGACTAGCGGGTAACGGGGAGCTGTTTTTT. This codes for CAISAAGLAGNGELFF.

This chain joins TRBV24-1 and TRBJ1-4, with TRBD1 matching over 7 bases. CDR3 length: 12 residues. The germline V gene has CDR1 KGHDR and CDR2 SFDVKD. With V trimmed by 11 bases and J by 6 bases, 5 bases remained unmatched. CDR3 DNA sequence: TGTGCCATCGGAACAGGGGATGAAAAACTGTTTTTT. Amino acids: CAIGTGDEKLFF.

This clone was found once. The rearrangement uses TRBV6-5 and TRBJ1-5; tentatively, D is TRBD1 (6 bases). The ends were cut back, 6 bases at V and 0 bases at J, with 12 bases in the middle. Per the germline V gene, CDR1 is MNHEY and CDR2 is SVGAGI. The CDR3 loop spans 15 amino acids. Here the CDR3 DNA reads TGTGCCAGCAGAACGGGACAAAATAGCAATCAGCCCCAGCATTTT. Its protein product is CASRTGQNSNQPQHF.

This rearrangement joins TRBV4-1 to TRBJ2-7, with TRBD2 matching 8 bases. After removal of 4 bases from V and 4 bases from J, the junction contained 6 bases not matched to a gene. Germline CDR1 MGHRA, CDR2 YSYEKL. This CDR3 is built from 14 residues. CDR3 in DNA: TGCGCCAGCAGCCCGACGACTAGCGCATACGAGCAGTACTTC. Translating it yields CASSPTTSAYEQYF.

This clone is a singleton in its sample. V usage is TRBV6-6 and J usage is TRBJ2-7; 8 positions match TRBD2. V shed 5 bases and J 0 bases; nucleotides not matched to a gene: 12. The CDR3 consists of 17 residues. The V gene's germline CDR1 is MNHNY and CDR2 SVGAGI (reference sequence). As DNA, the CDR3 is TGTGCCAGCAGTCGCGACAGGACTAGCCGATACTCCTACGAGCAGTACTTC. It encodes CASSRDRTSRYSYEQYF.

The V and J genes are TRBV9 and TRBJ2-3; D may match TRBD1 or TRBD2 (5 bases each). The germline V gene has CDR1 SGDLS and CDR2 YYNGEE. The CDR3 has 12 residues. V lost 3 bases and J lost 13, with 15 bases in between. The CDR3 DNA sequence: TGTGCCAGCAGCGGACCGGGACCTAGGGAGTATTTT. Translating it yields CASSGPGPREYF.

The rearrangement uses TRBV24-1 and TRBJ2-2; 10 bases fit TRBD1. Germline trimming cut 3 bases from V and 3 bases from J; bases unmatched to any gene: 6. This CDR3 has 17 residues. Germline CDR1 KGHDR, CDR2 SFDVKD. CDR3 coding DNA: TGTGCCACCAGTGATATGGGACAGGGGATGGACACCGGGGAGCTGTTTTTT. Translation gives CATSDMGQGMDTGELFF.

The chain recombines TRBV29-1 with TRBJ2-7; D uncertain. CDR1 is SQVTM and CDR2 is ANQGSEA in the germline V gene. The V and J ends lost 1 base and 0 bases respectively, with 7 bases between them. This CDR3 contains 13 residues. The DNA of the CDR3 is TGCAGCGTTGAAGTCCCGAGCTCCTACGAGCAGTACTTC. Encoded protein: CSVEVPSSYEQYF.

The gene calls are TRBV29-1 and TRBJ2-1; 7 bases map to TRBD2. The germline V gene encodes CDR1 SQVTM and CDR2 ANQGSEA. V dropped 3 bases and J dropped 0; count of bases not matched to a gene: 14. The CDR3 covers 18 residues. CDR3 loop: CSVDQILGGRPSYNEQFF. The CDR3 coding sequence is TGCAGCGTTGACCAGATCCTCGGGGGGAGACCCTCCTACAATGAGCAGTTCTTC.

The chain joins TRBV6-5 to TRBJ2-1, with 14 bases that match TRBD2. CDR1 and CDR2 (germline): MNHEY, SVGAGI. Unmatched junction bases numbered 3, after V lost 2 bases and J lost 6 bases. The CDR3 is 16 amino acids. This CDR3 reads CASSYATSGRGNEQFF. The CDR3 DNA is TGTGCCAGCAGTTACGCGACTAGCGGGAGGGGCAATGAGCAGTTCTTC.

The rearrangement joins TRBV15 to TRBJ2-1; TRBD2 agrees at 8 bases. CDR1 LNHNV and CDR2 YYDKDF come from the germline V gene (reference sequence). V lost 1 base, J lost 8 bases, and 7 bases stayed unmatched. This CDR3 has 15 amino acids. Here the CDR3 DNA reads TGTGCCACCAGCAGAGCGGGAGGGGGAGGGGATGAGCAGTTCTTC. It yields the protein CATSRAGGGGDEQFF.

This clone was counted a single time. The chain joins TRBV7-9 to TRBJ2-1, with TRBD2 matching 7 bases. V was pared by 3 bases and J by 1 base, with 15 bases of the junction left unmatched. The CDR3 sequence is 19 residues long. CDR1 and CDR2 (germline): SEHNR, FQNEAQ (reference sequence). DNA of the CDR3: TGTGCCAGCAGCTTGGTGGGAGCGCGGGAGACTTCATCCTACAATGAGCAGTTCTTC. Its translation is CASSLVGARETSSYNEQFF.

V is TRBV30 and J is TRBJ1-3; 7 bases are a match to TRBD1. There are 14 residues in the CDR3. The germline V gene has CDR1 GTSNPN and CDR2 SVGIG (reference sequence). The J segment lost 0 bases and the V segment lost 7 bases, leaving 6 bases of the junction unmatched. The CDR3 DNA follows: TGTGCCTCAAAGGGACAGTTCTCTGGAAACACCATATATTTT. Encoded protein: CASKGQFSGNTIYF.

The V call is TRBV30, the J call TRBJ2-3; the D gene is possibly TRBD2 (5 bases). The CDR3 contains 16 residues. The germline V gene encodes CDR1 GTSNPN and CDR2 SVGIG (reference sequence). The V and J ends lost 0 bases and 0 bases respectively, with 13 bases between them. CDR3 region: CAWSVRVGVSTDTQYF. In nucleotides, the CDR3 is TGTGCCTGGAGTGTACGCGTGGGAGTTAGCACAGATACGCAGTATTTT.

The V gene is TRBV7-2, the J gene TRBJ1-5; 9 bases line up with TRBD1. The CDR3 spans 14 residues. V was clipped by 5 bases and J by 4 bases; unmatched bases: 3. Germline V gives CDR1 SGHTA, CDR2 FQGNSA. The CDR3 reads CASSPGQGNQPQHF. The CDR3 DNA is TGTGCCAGCAGCCCGGGACAGGGAAATCAGCCCCAGCATTTT. Full variable domain (outside the CDR3, taken from reference TRBV7-2 and TRBJ1-5): GAGVSQSPSNKVTEKGKDVELRCDPISGHTALYWYRQSLGQGLEFLIYFQGNSAPDKSGLPSDRFSAERTGGSVSTLTIQRTQQEDSAVYLCASSPGQGNQPQHFGDGTRLSIL.

The chain recombines TRBV3-1 (or the pseudogene TRBV3-2) with TRBJ1-1; D call uncertain. V was pared by 0 bases and J by 2 bases, with 10 bases between. The CDR3 runs 15 residues. Germline V gives CDR1 LGHDT, CDR2 YNNKEL (reference sequence). The CDR3 sequence: CASSQDQAANTEAFF. CDR3 bases: TGTGCCAGCAGCCAAGACCAGGCAGCAAACACTGAAGCTTTCTTT.

This clone was seen once. This chain joins TRBV30 and TRBJ1-5; TRBD1 is a possible D gene (6 bases). V lost 1 base, J lost 0 bases, and 10 bases lay in between. The CDR3 sequence is 15 residues long. The V gene's germline CDR1 is GTSNPN and CDR2 SVGIG (reference sequence). CDR3 in amino acids: CAWSADSYSNQPQHF. The DNA of the CDR3 is TGTGCCTGGAGTGCGGACAGCTATAGCAATCAGCCCCAGCATTTT.

The CDR3 nucleotides are TGCGCCAGCAGCTTGGCAGGGGGTCGGTATGGTTCACCCCTCCACTTT. Its protein is CASSLAGGRYGSPLHF. This sequence joins TRBV5-1 and TRBJ1-6; 7 bases align to TRBD1. V lost 0 bases to trimming and J lost 9 bases; unmatched junction nucleotides: 9. The CDR3 length is 16 residues. Germline CDR1 reads SGHRS; CDR2 reads YFSETQ.

The chain has TRBV10-3 and TRBJ2-1, with a possible D match to TRBD1 (6 bases). The CDR3 is 12 residues long. The V gene's germline CDR1 is ENHRY and CDR2 SYGVKD. Trimming stripped 6 bases from V and 8 bases from J, with 11 bases between. CDR3 in amino acids: CAIRDRTDEQFF. As DNA, the CDR3 is TGTGCCATCAGAGACAGGACGGATGAGCAGTTCTTC.

The chain has TRBV3-1 (or the pseudogene TRBV3-2) and TRBJ2-2; 8 bases are a match to TRBD1. Losses at the gene ends were 3 bases for V and 1 base for J; bases not matched to a gene: 1. Germline V gene data show CDR1 as LGHDT and CDR2 as YNNKEL (reference sequence). CDR3 length: 15 residues. The CDR3 loop reads CASSQGTGNTGELFF. In DNA form, the CDR3 reads TGTGCCAGCAGCCAGGGGACAGGGAACACCGGGGAGCTGTTTTTT.

This clone appeared a single time. This rearrangement joins TRBV7-3 to TRBJ2-1; 10 positions match TRBD2. Germline V gene lookup returns CDR1 SGHTA and CDR2 FQGTGA. J gave up 7 bases and V 5 bases, and 5 bases lay outside the gene matches. The CDR3 covers 14 residues. For the CDR3, the DNA is TGTGCCAGCAGCCAAGCGGGAGGGCCTAATGAGCAGTTCTTC. Protein: CASSQAGGPNEQFF.

The V gene is TRBV5-6, the J gene TRBJ1-6; 8 bases agree with TRBD1. The V segment lost 1 base and the J segment 7 bases; nucleotides outside the gene matches: 1. The CDR3 is 14 residues long. Germline CDR1 is SGHDT and CDR2 is YYEEEE. CDR3 in DNA: TGTGCCAGCAGCTTGAACAGGGGGAATTCACCCCTCCACTTT. This translates into CASSLNRGNSPLHF.